Shown below are 13 T cell receptor beta chains from a single sample sequenced in a study of cytomegalovirus exposure and HLA in healthy donors. Amplification used 60 Vbeta primers and 13 Jbeta primers. Profiled with immunoSEQ multiplex PCR; TCRdb holds only in-frame clones, not every one. The table for this sample gives about 43,000 clones. The sample consisted of PBMCs. These receptor sequences come from a woman aged 25 to 45 in good health and CMV-seronegative.

The chain's CDR3 is CASSLGRAADTQYF. As DNA, the CDR3 is TGTGCCAGCAGCTTAGGCAGGGCGGCAGATACGCAGTATTTT. V usage is TRBV7-9 and J usage is TRBJ2-3; TRBD1 is a possible D gene (5 bases). CDR3 length equals 14 residues. The V gene lost 1 base and the J gene lost 4 bases, with 9 bases spanning the gap. Germline CDR1 reads SEHNR; CDR2 reads FQNEAQ (reference sequence). Supplemented by reference TRBV7-9 and TRBJ2-3, the full variable domain reads DTGVSQNPRHKITKRGQNVTFRCDPISEHNRLYWYRQTLGQGPEFLTYFQNEAQLEKSRLLSDRFSAERPKGSFSTLEIQRTEQGDSAMYLCASSLGRAADTQYFGPGTRLTVL.

The chain couples TRBV6-1 to TRBJ2-7, with TRBD2 identical over 12 bases. V lost 7 bases to trimming and J lost 6 bases; unmatched junction nucleotides: 10. Germline loops: CDR1 MNHNS, CDR2 SASEGT. CDR3 length: 15 amino acids. CDR3 region: CASIRLAGELLEQYF. The CDR3 bases are TGTGCCAGCATCAGACTAGCGGGAGAGCTCCTCGAGCAGTACTTC.

CDR3 sequence reads: CASRSGSSYEQYF. DNA for the CDR3: TGTGCCAGTAGGAGCGGGAGCTCCTACGAGCAGTACTTC. This chain joins TRBV19 and TRBJ2-7; 8 bases line up with TRBD2. The V segment lost 6 bases and the J segment 0 bases; nucleotides outside the gene matches: 1. CDR3 length equals 13 residues. Germline-derived CDR1 and CDR2 are LNHDA and SQIVND (reference sequence).

The chain is built from TRBV5-5 and TRBJ2-5, with 8 nucleotides matching TRBD1. Germline V gene lookup returns CDR1 SGHKS and CDR2 YYEKEE (reference sequence). Trimming at V came to 5 bases and at J to 5 bases, leaving 5 bases not matched to a gene. This CDR3 has 13 residues. The CDR3: CASSSTGDETQYF. DNA of the CDR3: TGTGCCAGCAGTTCGACAGGGGACGAGACCCAGTACTTC.

The chain uses TRBV28 and TRBJ1-2; 8 positions agree with TRBD1. CDR1 MDHEN and CDR2 SYDVKM come from the germline V gene. This CDR3 is built from 12 residues. The CDR3 DNA is TGTGCATCCACAGGGGGTAGCTATGGCTACACCTTC. Its protein product is CASTGGSYGYTF.

The chain employs TRBV4-1 and TRBJ2-7; D might be TRBD2 (5 bases). This CDR3 region has 14 residues. Germline V gene sequence: CDR1 MGHRA, CDR2 YSYEKL. V lost 3 bases and J 2 bases, leaving 11 bases between the germline ends. This chain's CDR3 is CASSQRAGAYEQYF. DNA for the CDR3: TGCGCCAGCAGCCAGCGGGCAGGAGCCTACGAGCAGTACTTC.

The chain recombines TRBV9 with TRBJ1-3, with a weak D call TRBD1 (5 bases). The germline gives CDR1 SGDLS, CDR2 YYNGEE. The CDR3 spans 15 residues. Trimming took off 0 bases at V and 0 bases at J, with 7 bases between the two ends. The CDR3 loop reads CASSVETGSGNTIYF. The CDR3 DNA follows: TGTGCCAGCAGCGTAGAAACAGGCTCTGGAAACACCATATATTTT.

The rearrangement joins TRBV21-1 to TRBJ1-2. TRBV21-1 is a documented pseudogene. The CDR3 has 12 amino acids. The chain's CDR3 is CASRGSDTTRTF. Here the CDR3 DNA reads TGTGCCAGTCGGGGGTCGGACACCACTCGCACCTTC.

Concerning this clone: Other DNA sequences in this specimen translate into the identical CDR3. The chain couples TRBV13 to TRBJ1-1; 8 bases match TRBD1. With 1 base clipped from V and 5 bases from J, the junction kept 6 bases outside the gene matches. The CDR3 runs to 15 residues. From germline, CDR1 is PRHDT and CDR2 FYEKMQ (reference sequence). The CDR3 DNA is TGTGCCAGCAGCTTAGCGGTCAGGGGGCGGACTGAAGCTTTCTTT. It encodes CASSLAVRGRTEAFF.

In nucleotides, the CDR3 is TGTGCCAGCAGTGAAGTCCCTATTGCCGGGGAGCTGTTTTTT. Amino acid sequence: CASSEVPIAGELFF. This rearrangement joins TRBV6-1 to TRBJ2-2; D not certain. Trimming shortened V by 1 base and J by 6 bases, and 9 bases separated the two germline ends. Germline V gene lookup returns CDR1 MNHNS and CDR2 SASEGT. CDR3 length: 14 residues.

This chain links TRBV18 with TRBJ1-4; weak D call: TRBD1 (5 bases). Trimming removed 3 bases at V and 8 bases at J, with 10 bases between. CDR3 length: 13 residues. The germline V gene encodes CDR1 KGHSH and CDR2 LQKENI. The CDR3 DNA is TGTGCCAGCTCACCGCAGGGAAACGAAAAACTGTTTTTT. Encoded protein: CASSPQGNEKLFF.

The DNA of the CDR3 is TGCAGCGTTGAAGGTTCGGGACAGGGGGCCTACGAGCAGTACTTC. This translates into CSVEGSGQGAYEQYF. This chain joins TRBV29-1 and TRBJ2-7, with 11 bases that match TRBD1. Germline V lookup: CDR1 SQVTM, CDR2 ANQGSEA. This CDR3 is 15 amino acids long. V gave up 1 base and J gave up 2 bases; unmatched junction bases: 4.

J is TRBJ2-1 and V is TRBV9, with 13 bases aligning to TRBD2. J lost 7 bases, V lost 3 bases, and 7 bases had no gene match. From germline, CDR1 is SGDLS and CDR2 YYNGEE. The CDR3 runs to 16 residues. DNA for the CDR3: TGTGCCAGCAGCGAACTCGGGACTAGCGGGAAGAATGAGCAGTTCTTC. Translation gives CASSELGTSGKNEQFF.